The clone carrying this TCR beta chain was counted between two and nine times. Its antigen is undetermined. Through a sample-barcoded 5' primer and a J-beta primer mix, a second PCR was run for about 6 to 11 cycles. TCRdb re-derived calls from the 5' RACE reads in MiXCR, one entry per CDR3 protein. The sample lists fewer than 2,000,000 distinct CDR3 sequences; 39% were seen once. This sample was included in a study of blood T cells in healthy people across ages. Overall study results and limits: A greater number of naive CD4+ cells and higher diversity distinguished long-lived donors from aged donors. Researchers deemed the diversity estimates from one million T cells underestimates. Naive and antigen-experienced cells were not separated, limiting conclusive comparison. Older age coincided with a roughly linear decline in TCR beta diversity per million T cells.

The CDR3 length is 18 residues. V dropped 1 base and J dropped 2 bases, with 21 bases sitting between them. Germline CDR1 DFQATT, CDR2 SNEGSKA (reference sequence). The TCR sequence derives from a human donor in good health. Material for sequencing was blood. This chain links TRBV20-1 with TRBJ1-5, with TRBD1 as a possible D gene (5 bases). As DNA, the CDR3 is TGCAGTGCTAGAGGGGGGGTGGAGGTGGGTCTAGGCAATCAGCCCCAGCATTTT. Amino acid sequence: CSARGGVEVGLGNQPQHF.